These 20 T cell receptor beta chains came from one sample sequenced in a study of blood T cells in healthy people across ages. PCR was performed a second time for roughly 7 to 12 cycles using a sample-barcoded 5' primer and a J-beta primer mix. MiXCR, applied by TCRdb to the 5' RACE reads, yields one record per CDR3 protein. The data hold hundreds of thousands of distinct CDR3 sequences, with around 48% observed a single time. Material for sequencing was blood. Receptors were obtained from a woman aged 60-70 years in good health.

The chain uses TRBV9 and TRBJ2-5; D is perhaps TRBD1 (5 bases). The length of the CDR3 is 17 residues. The germline V gene has CDR1 SGDLS and CDR2 YYNGEE. Trimming cost V 4 bases and J 0 bases, with 19 bases left between them. The CDR3 loop reads CASSTAIGQGYQETQYF. CDR3 bases: TGTGCCAGCAGCACAGCCATCGGGCAGGGATACCAAGAGACCCAGTACTTC.

There are many counts of this clonotype. This chain uses TRBV5-1 with TRBJ2-5; maybe TRBD2 (6 bases). CDR3 length: 14 residues. Germline loops: CDR1 SGHRS, CDR2 YFSETQ. V was pared by 4 bases and J by 1 base, with 11 bases between. The CDR3 coding sequence is TGCGCCAGCAGCGGGGCTAGCGCCCAAGAGACCCAGTACTTC. Its protein is CASSGASAQETQYF.

This sequence joins TRBV20-1 and TRBJ1-1, with D unclear. Per the germline V gene, CDR1 is DFQATT and CDR2 is SNEGSKA (reference sequence). Trimming removed 1 base from V and 7 bases from J, with 13 bases in between. This CDR3 contains 13 residues. The CDR3 DNA is TGCAGTGCTAGAGTTAGTGCAAAGAATGAAGCTTTCTTT. Amino acid sequence: CSARVSAKNEAFF.

The V gene is TRBV29-1, the J gene TRBJ2-5; 9 bases line up with TRBD1. Germline assignment: CDR1 SQVTM and CDR2 ANQGSEA. After removal of 6 bases from V and 2 bases from J, the junction contained 16 bases not matched to a gene. This CDR3 spans 17 amino acids. CDR3 DNA: TGCAGCGTGGACAACAGGGGGCGCCCCGGGGCGCAAGAGACCCAGTACTTC. It codes for CSVDNRGRPGAQETQYF. Supplemented by reference TRBV29-1 and TRBJ2-5, the full variable domain reads SAVISQKPSRDICQRGTSLTIQCQVDSQVTMMFWYRQQPGQSLTLIATANQGSEATYESGFVIDKFPISRPNLTFSTLTVSNMSPEDSSIYLCSVDNRGRPGAQETQYFGPGTRLLVL.

The chain is built from TRBV19 and TRBJ2-1, with D possibly matching TRBD1 (7 bases). The CDR3 runs 14 residues. From germline, CDR1 is LNHDA and CDR2 SQIVND (reference sequence). Trimming took 7 bases from V and 4 from J, leaving 14 bases between them. The DNA for the CDR3 is TGTGCCAGTATGGAGACAGGGACTTACAATGAGCAGTTCTTC. This translates into CASMETGTYNEQFF.

The genes are TRBV5-1 and TRBJ2-7; 8 bases are shared with TRBD1. The ends lost 0 bases at V and 1 base at J; junction bases unmatched: 9. Germline CDR1 reads SGHRS; CDR2 reads YFSETQ. The CDR3 is 17 residues long. CDR3 amino acids: CASSLGHTGGRSYEQYF. The CDR3 DNA is TGCGCCAGCAGCTTGGGGCACACAGGGGGTCGGTCCTACGAGCAGTACTTC. Drawing the rest from reference TRBV5-1 and TRBJ2-7, the complete variable domain is KAGVTQTPRYLIKTRGQQVTLSCSPISGHRSVSWYQQTPGQGLQFLFEYFSETQRNKGNFPGRFSGRQFSNSRSEMNVSTLELGDSALYLCASSLGHTGGRSYEQYFGPGTRLTVT.

The chain combines TRBV25-1 with TRBJ2-3, with a weak D call TRBD2 (7 bases). Trimming cost V 1 base and J 5 bases, with 13 bases left between them. Germline V lookup: CDR1 MGHDK, CDR2 SYGVNS. This CDR3 comprises 15 residues. The CDR3 DNA is TGTGCCAGCAGTGAATCGGGGGGCGCGGAAGATACGCAGTATTTT. Translated: CASSESGGAEDTQYF.

This clonotype has only a few counts. The rearrangement links TRBV7-2 to TRBJ2-1; 8 bases fit TRBD2. The V gene end was trimmed by 5 bases and the J gene end by 1 base; junction bases not matched to a gene: 7. This CDR3 has 16 residues. Germline values: CDR1 SGHTA, CDR2 FQGNSA. The CDR3 sequence is CASSPYGRVSYNEQFF. CDR3 nucleotide sequence: TGTGCCAGCAGCCCCTACGGGAGGGTGTCCTACAATGAGCAGTTCTTC. The complete variable domain, with remaining parts taken from reference TRBV7-2 and TRBJ2-1, reads GAGVSQSPSNKVTEKGKDVELRCDPISGHTALYWYRQSLGQGLEFLIYFQGNSAPDKSGLPSDRFSAERTGGSVSTLTIQRTQQEDSAVYLCASSPYGRVSYNEQFFGPGTRLTVL.

Details on this clonotype: The junction and the germline gene differ at one end; a read error may be behind it. The chain uses TRBV6-6 and TRBJ2-7; perhaps TRBD1 as D (6 bases). This CDR3 comprises 14 residues. CDR1 is MNHNY, CDR2 SVGAGI, per germline (reference sequence). The CDR3 DNA is TGTGCCAGCAGTTCCCTGACAGGCGCCTACGAGCACTACTTC. Its translation: CASSSLTGAYEHYF.

This chain links TRBV20-1 with TRBJ2-1, with TRBD2 identical over 7 bases. V dropped 0 bases and J dropped 1; count of bases not matched to a gene: 6. The CDR3 runs 16 residues. Germline CDR1 and CDR2: DFQATT and SNEGSKA (reference sequence). In nucleotides, the CDR3 is TGCAGTGCTAGAGATTCGAGCGGGAAATCCTACAATGAGCAGTTCTTC. This encodes CSARDSSGKSYNEQFF.

The chain uses TRBV11-2 and TRBJ2-5, with 11 bases aligning to TRBD2. The CDR3 has 15 amino acids. Germline-derived CDR1 and CDR2 are SGHAT and FQNNGV. V was clipped by 6 bases and J by 5 bases; unmatched bases: 8. CDR3 sequence: CASSRPTSGIETQYF. DNA of the CDR3: TGTGCCAGCAGTAGACCGACTAGCGGGATTGAGACCCAGTACTTC.

V and J are TRBV27 and TRBJ2-3, with 7 bases fitting TRBD1. The V gene's germline CDR1 is MNHEY and CDR2 SMNVEV (reference sequence). Germline trimming cut 6 bases from V and 2 bases from J; bases unmatched to any gene: 8. The CDR3 is 15 residues long. CDR3 sequence reads: CASRHLTGNTDTQYF. The CDR3 DNA follows: TGTGCCAGCAGACACCTGACAGGGAACACAGATACGCAGTATTTT.

V is TRBV7-3 and J is TRBJ1-1; D is unresolved. The CDR3 has 12 amino acids. Trimming took off 5 bases at V and 7 bases at J, with 11 bases between the two ends. The germline V gene has CDR1 SGHTA and CDR2 FQGTGA. CDR3 DNA sequence: TGTGCCAGCAGCCCAGACCGCCTTGAAGCTTTCTTT. Translating gives CASSPDRLEAFF.

This clonotype was observed at least ten times. The chain recombines TRBV29-1 with TRBJ2-1; 7 nucleotides align to TRBD2. Trimming took 7 bases from V and 8 from J; bases not matched to a gene: 5. The CDR3 runs to 11 residues. Germline CDR1 and CDR2: SQVTM and ANQGSEA. The CDR3 DNA reads TGCAGCGGGACTAGATTTGATGAGCAGTTCTTC. Translating gives CSGTRFDEQFF.

The table lists this clonotype with a few counts. This chain links TRBV27 with TRBJ2-5, with 8 bases aligning to TRBD2. Looked up from germline, CDR1 is MNHEY and CDR2 is SMNVEV (reference sequence). The J segment lost 4 bases and the V segment lost 5 bases, leaving 15 bases of the junction unmatched. The CDR3 is 17 residues long. CDR3 nucleotides: TGTGCCAGCAGTAAATGGTCTATAGCGGGGAGTCTAGAGACCCAGTACTTC. Protein sequence: CASSKWSIAGSLETQYF.

The rearrangement joins TRBV7-2 to TRBJ1-2; weak D call: TRBD1 (6 bases). The V and J ends lost 6 bases and 8 bases respectively, with 16 bases between them. CDR3 size: 13 residues. Germline values: CDR1 SGHTA, CDR2 FQGNSA. CDR3 in DNA: TGTGCCAGCAGGATGGGACTACAGGGAGGCTACACCTTC. This translates into CASRMGLQGGYTF.

This clonotype was detected a few times. The CDR3 reads CASSKTGTSETQYF. The DNA of the CDR3 is TGTGCCAGCAGCAAAACCGGGACATCAGAGACCCAGTACTTC. This chain uses TRBV4-2 with TRBJ2-5, with D tentatively TRBD1 (6 bases). V was cut by 5 bases and J by 4 bases, with 14 bases left in between. The CDR3 is made up of 14 amino acids. CDR1 LGHNA and CDR2 YNFKEQ come from the germline V gene.

This clonotype occurred a few times. The chain links TRBV29-1 to TRBJ2-3; weak D call: TRBD1 (6 bases). The V gene's germline CDR1 is SQVTM and CDR2 ANQGSEA. V lost 7 bases, J lost 2 bases, and 10 bases lay in between. The CDR3 runs 12 residues. The CDR3 reads CSGRTDTDTQYF. In DNA form, the CDR3 reads TGCAGCGGGAGGACAGACACAGATACGCAGTATTTT.

The chain links TRBV7-2 to TRBJ1-5, with D possibly being TRBD1 (6 bases). In germline, CDR1 is SGHTA, CDR2 FQGNSA. The CDR3 is 18 amino acids. V was trimmed by 5 bases and J by 0 bases, leaving 20 bases between them. The CDR3 DNA sequence: TGTGCCAGCAGCCTCCGCCCCGCACAGGGCGATAGCAATCAGCCCCAGCATTTT. As protein: CASSLRPAQGDSNQPQHF.

In its sample, this clonotype was seen many times. V and J are TRBV5-1 and TRBJ2-5; 7 nucleotides align to TRBD2. CDR3 length: 14 amino acids. Germline V gene lookup returns CDR1 SGHRS and CDR2 YFSETQ. Trimming at V came to 2 bases and at J to 1 base, leaving 2 bases not matched to a gene. The CDR3, as DNA: TGCGCCAGCAGCTTAACTAGCGCCCAAGAGACCCAGTACTTC. It codes for CASSLTSAQETQYF.